One sample yielded the 26 T cell receptor beta chains listed below, sequenced in a study of human T cells and chemical hapten exposure. Time point of the sample: pre-sensitization, week 0. Stated treatment: therapeutic diphenylcyclopropenone sensitization with weekly scalp DPC. MiXCR was run by TCRdb on the RACE reads, yielding one entry per CDR3 protein. The sample comprises 50,000 to 65,000 distinct CDR3 sequences, 9.4% of which are singletons, and 11% to 15% rests with the top ten. Sequenced here: whole blood, sampled in connection with sensitization to the hapten diphenylcyclopropenone (DPC). These receptors were collected from a woman aged 40 to 50 with alopecia areata. Some clones in this sample may be carry-over from other donors' samples.

This clonotype was seen repeatedly, ten times or more. The V and J genes are TRBV5-4 and TRBJ2-4; 11 bases are a match to TRBD2. This CDR3 is built from 15 residues. V was clipped by 2 bases and J by 7 bases; unmatched bases: 5. Germline CDR1 SGHNT, CDR2 YYREEE (reference sequence). DNA of the CDR3: TGTGCCAGCAGCTTTAGCGGGGGGGTTGGGAACATTCAGTACTTC. Translation gives CASSFSGGVGNIQYF.

This clonotype was observed at least ten times. This chain links TRBV6-1 with TRBJ1-3; the D is unclear. Germline loops: CDR1 MNHNS, CDR2 SASEGT. The CDR3 is made up of 15 amino acids. The germline V and J ends were trimmed by 0 bases and 0 bases, with 6 bases remaining between them. The CDR3 DNA reads as TGTGCCAGCAGTGAAGCCCCCAGCTCTGGAAACACCATATATTTT. It yields the protein CASSEAPSSGNTIYF.

Ten or more counts support this clonotype. V usage is TRBV5-5 and J usage is TRBJ1-5; no clear D. The CDR3 totals 14 residues. Germline V gene sequence: CDR1 SGHKS, CDR2 YYEKEE (reference sequence). The V and J ends lost 2 bases and 2 bases respectively, with 8 bases between them. The CDR3 is CASSFSQGNQPQHF. CDR3 DNA sequence: TGTGCCAGCAGCTTTTCCCAGGGCAATCAGCCCCAGCATTTT. Using reference TRBV5-5 and TRBJ1-5 for the parts outside the CDR3, the full variable domain is DAGVTQSPTHLIKTRGQQVTLRCSPISGHKSVSWYQQVLGQGPQFIFQYYEKEERGRGNFPDRFSARQFPNYSSELNVNALLLGDSALYLCASSFSQGNQPQHFGDGTRLSIL.

This clonotype was recorded many times. The chain has TRBV6-4 and TRBJ2-4; D unresolved. V dropped 3 bases and J dropped 8 bases, with 14 bases sitting between them. This CDR3 contains 14 residues. Germline V CDR1 and CDR2: MRHNA, SNTAGT. The CDR3 region is CASSERNGQDIQYF. In nucleotides, the CDR3 is TGTGCCAGCAGTGAACGTAATGGGCAGGACATTCAGTACTTC.

About this clonotype itself: A much larger clone differs by one base, so this may be a read error. This chain connects TRBV6-1 to TRBJ2-3; 8 nucleotides match TRBD2. The CDR3 runs 16 residues. Germline values: CDR1 MNHNS, CDR2 SASEGT. CDR3 nucleotides: TGTACCAGCAGTGAAGCGCCGGGTAGCGGGGCAGATACGCAGTATTTT. This translates into CTSSEAPGSGADTQYF.

This clonotype was found many times. J is TRBJ2-3 and V is TRBV29-1; D gene unclear. Germline lookup yields CDR1 SQVTM and CDR2 ANQGSEA. Trimming removed 3 bases from V and 9 bases from J, with 10 bases in between. The CDR3 runs 11 residues. The CDR3 is CSVENRVTQYF. The CDR3 coding sequence is TGCAGCGTTGAGAATAGGGTAACGCAGTATTTT.

A few counts support this clonotype. The V gene is TRBV12-3 or TRBV12-4, the J gene TRBJ1-1, with D possibly TRBD1 on 6 matching bases. The CDR3 has 13 residues. Trimming stripped 4 bases from V and 6 bases from J, with 12 bases between. The CDR3 region is CASSSGNRAEAFF. CDR3 in DNA: TGTGCCAGCAGTTCGGGAAACAGGGCTGAAGCTTTCTTT.

J is TRBJ2-3 and V is TRBV9; possible D gene TRBD2, 7 bases. V lost 2 bases to trimming and J lost 5 bases, with 12 bases between them. Germline CDR1 and CDR2: SGDLS and YYNGEE. The length of the CDR3 is 14 residues. DNA for the CDR3: TGTGCCAGCAGCGTTTCAGGGGAGGGAGATACGCAGTATTTT. Its protein product is CASSVSGEGDTQYF.

This clonotype was seen many times. The chain combines TRBV4-3 with TRBJ1-1; the D is unclear. Germline V CDR1 and CDR2: LGHNA, YSLEER. Deletions cut 0 bases from V and 9 bases from J, with 17 bases between. The CDR3 has 15 amino acids. CDR3 nucleotides: TGCGCCAGCAGCCAAGATATGTTAGGTGGATTGAAAGCTTTCTTT. It codes for CASSQDMLGGLKAFF.

The chain is built from TRBV28 and TRBJ2-7; D may be TRBD1 or TRBD2 (5 bases each). Between the trimmed V and J ends, which lost 3 bases and 4 bases, there was a span of 16 bases. This CDR3 is 15 amino acids long. Per the germline V gene, CDR1 is MDHEN and CDR2 is SYDVKM. CDR3 nucleotides: TGTGCCAGCAGTTTCCAATTTCTGGGGGATTACGAGCAGTACTTC. This translates into CASSFQFLGDYEQYF.

There are many counts of this clonotype. This chain connects TRBV6-2 or TRBV6-3 to TRBJ1-1, with D possibly TRBD1 on 6 matching bases. The length of the CDR3 is 16 residues. The ends were cut back, 7 bases at V and 4 bases at J, with 22 bases in the middle. Germline CDR1 reads MNHEY; CDR2 reads SVGEGT. CDR3 amino acids: CASKGDPGQGGTEAFF. DNA for the CDR3: TGTGCCAGCAAGGGGGACCCAGGCCAGGGAGGCACTGAAGCTTTCTTT.

This clonotype was detected ten times or more. The rearrangement joins TRBV5-1 to TRBJ1-3; D perhaps matches TRBD1 (6 bases). There are 13 residues in the CDR3. Trimming removed 1 base at V and 8 bases at J, with 10 bases between. Germline values: CDR1 SGHRS, CDR2 YFSETQ. CDR3 protein: CASSLSRTDTIYF. The CDR3 DNA sequence: TGCGCCAGCAGCTTGAGCAGGACAGACACCATATATTTT.

The gene calls are TRBV4-1 and TRBJ2-1; 7 bases line up with TRBD1. This CDR3 contains 16 residues. Trimming at V came to 1 base and at J to 7 bases, leaving 10 bases not matched to a gene. The germline CDR1 and CDR2 sequences are MGHRA and YSYEKL. CDR3 residues: CASSQGLRGFGNEQFF. CDR3 nucleotides: TGCGCCAGCAGCCAAGGTCTCAGGGGGTTTGGGAATGAGCAGTTCTTC.

The V gene is TRBV11-2, the J gene TRBJ2-1, with D tentatively TRBD1 or TRBD2 (5 bases each). The length of the CDR3 is 13 residues. Germline loops: CDR1 SGHAT, CDR2 FQNNGV. The V and J ends lost 5 bases and 12 bases respectively, with 17 bases between them. The CDR3 reads CASSRDLNNRQFF. CDR3 coding DNA: TGTGCCAGCAGCCGGGACCTCAACAATCGGCAGTTCTTC.

By its share, this clonotype is large. The V call is TRBV6-4, the J call TRBJ2-1; the D gene is possibly TRBD2 (7 bases). The CDR3 contains 16 residues. Per germline, CDR1 MRHNA and CDR2 SNTAGT. Trimming removed 3 bases at V and 2 bases at J, with 14 bases between. The CDR3: CASSEYGGHAYNEQFF. The CDR3 DNA reads as TGTGCCAGCAGTGAGTACGGGGGGCATGCCTACAATGAGCAGTTCTTC.

The sample holds many counts of this clonotype. The genes are TRBV12-5 and TRBJ1-1; D unresolved. The CDR3 contains 13 residues. V dropped 5 bases and J dropped 3 bases, with 10 bases sitting between them. The germline V gene encodes CDR1 LGHNT and CDR2 FRNRAP. Here the CDR3 reads CASGPAEDTEAFF. The CDR3 nucleotides are TGTGCTAGTGGTCCGGCAGAGGACACTGAAGCTTTCTTT.

This clonotype occurred a few times. The gene calls are TRBV5-1 and TRBJ2-7; TRBD1 might be the D (7 bases). The CDR3 is made up of 14 amino acids. Trimming removed 0 bases from V and 4 bases from J, with 11 bases in between. Per germline, CDR1 SGHRS and CDR2 YFSETQ. In DNA, the CDR3 is TGCGCCAGCAGCTTGGTAGCAGGGGGGTACGAGCAGTACTTC. Translated: CASSLVAGGYEQYF.

The chain joins TRBV4-2 to TRBJ2-1; tentatively, D is TRBD1 (6 bases). With 3 bases removed from V and 10 bases from J, the gap between germline ends came to 10 bases. The CDR3 is 12 residues long. Germline loops: CDR1 LGHNA, CDR2 YNFKEQ. CDR3 protein: CASSHGDIEQFF. DNA for the CDR3: TGTGCCAGCAGCCATGGGGACATAGAGCAGTTCTTC.

Relative to its sample, this clonotype is medium-sized. The chain couples TRBV5-4 to TRBJ2-3; unclear D gene. The CDR3 covers 14 residues. V was trimmed by 0 bases and J by 5 bases, leaving 10 bases between them. Germline assignment: CDR1 SGHNT and CDR2 YYREEE (reference sequence). CDR3 amino acids: CASSLANLVDTQYF. The DNA for the CDR3 is TGTGCCAGCAGCTTGGCCAATCTCGTAGATACGCAGTATTTT.

This clonotype was seen ten or more times. V and J are TRBV29-1 and TRBJ2-3, with TRBD2 matching over 11 bases. This CDR3 is built from 17 residues. With 1 base clipped from V and 2 bases from J, the junction kept 8 bases outside the gene matches. The V gene's germline CDR1 is SQVTM and CDR2 ANQGSEA. DNA for the CDR3: TGCAGCGTTGAAGTTCTATCTAGCGGGGGGATCACAGATACGCAGTATTTT. This sequence encodes CSVEVLSSGGITDTQYF.

In this sample, this clonotype turned up a few times. The chain carries TRBV6-5 and TRBJ2-7; 7 bases are a match to TRBD1. The CDR3 runs to 14 residues. The V gene end was trimmed by 5 bases and the J gene end by 7 bases; junction bases not matched to a gene: 11. CDR1 and CDR2 (germline): MNHEY, SVGAGI. CDR3 coding DNA: TGTGCCAGCAGTGGGACAGAAGTACTTCGGGAGCAGTACTTC. Translating gives CASSGTEVLREQYF.

This sequence joins TRBV5-4 and TRBJ1-1; the match to TRBD1 covers 7 bases. The CDR3 spans 15 residues. Trimming at V came to 1 base and at J to 3 bases, leaving 6 bases not matched to a gene. Germline V lookup: CDR1 SGHNT, CDR2 YYREEE (reference sequence). CDR3 protein: CASSLTGVMDTEAFF. CDR3 nucleotide sequence: TGTGCCAGCAGCTTGACAGGGGTCATGGACACTGAAGCTTTCTTT.

The chain is built from TRBV30 and TRBJ1-1; a weak D match, TRBD1 (5 bases). V lost 7 bases to trimming and J lost 0 bases, with 18 bases between them. The V gene's germline CDR1 is GTSNPN and CDR2 SVGIG (reference sequence). The CDR3 runs 15 residues. The CDR3: CASQAYTGLNTEAFF. CDR3 DNA sequence: TGTGCCTCTCAGGCCTACACAGGATTGAACACTGAAGCTTTCTTT.

This clonotype occurred many times. The chain couples TRBV4-1 to TRBJ2-7; D is possibly TRBD1 (6 bases). CDR1 and CDR2 from the germline V gene are MGHRA and YSYEKL. CDR3 length equals 15 residues. The ends were cut back, 4 bases at V and 5 bases at J, with 18 bases in the middle. The CDR3 loop reads CASSLSLQGRNEQYF. DNA for the CDR3: TGCGCCAGCAGCCTAAGTCTTCAGGGGCGAAACGAGCAGTACTTC.

This clonotype was counted a few times. This rearrangement joins TRBV4-1 to TRBJ2-7; 7 nucleotides line up with TRBD1. Germline CDR1 MGHRA, CDR2 YSYEKL. CDR3 length: 15 amino acids. Trimming cost V 1 base and J 4 bases; bases outside gene matches: 7. CDR3 region: CASSQVPRGSYEQYF. CDR3 DNA: TGCGCCAGCAGCCAAGTCCCCAGGGGGAGTTACGAGCAGTACTTC.

At least ten counts were recorded for this clonotype. V usage is TRBV20-1 and J usage is TRBJ1-2, with 12 bases fitting TRBD1. The CDR3 loop spans 16 amino acids. Per the germline V gene, CDR1 is DFQATT and CDR2 is SNEGSKA (reference sequence). Trimming removed 3 bases from V and 2 bases from J; junction bases left unmatched: 7. CDR3 DNA sequence: TGCAGTGCTAGGGGGACAGGGGGCTTGGTAAACTATGGCTACACCTTC. Translating it yields CSARGTGGLVNYGYTF.